Below, 10 T cell receptor beta chains from the same sample are listed, as sequenced in a study of CD8 T cells in ankylosing spondylitis. In TCRdb, the 5' RACE reads were re-called with MiXCR into one record per CDR3 protein. The data show 150,000 to 250,000 distinct CDR3 sequences, 10% to 15% seen once. Sequencing used blood, either unsorted or a sorted T cell fraction (not recorded which). The receptors derive from a male donor with ankylosing spondylitis or in good health (not recorded which).

In this sample, this clonotype turned up many times. DNA for the CDR3: TGTGCCAGCAGTTTCGGGGGAGAAATCAATGAGCAGTTCTTC. It specifies CASSFGGEINEQFF. The chain combines TRBV12-3 or TRBV12-4 with TRBJ2-1; D may be TRBD2 (6 bases). The CDR3 runs to 14 residues. V lost 3 bases and J lost 6, with 12 bases in between.

This rearrangement joins TRBV29-1 to TRBJ2-5, with D perhaps matching TRBD2 (6 bases). V dropped 7 bases and J dropped 5 bases, with 17 bases sitting between them. The CDR3 runs to 13 residues. Germline CDR1 reads SQVTM; CDR2 reads ANQGSEA. The CDR3 here is CSGERPSAETQYF. As DNA, the CDR3 is TGCAGCGGTGAGAGGCCTAGCGCTGAGACCCAGTACTTC.

The rearrangement links TRBV7-9 to TRBJ2-1, with 10 bases matching TRBD2. The trim removed 1 base at V and 7 bases at J, leaving 4 bases unmatched. This CDR3 region has 15 residues. CDR1 and CDR2 (germline): SEHNR, FQNEAQ (reference sequence). The CDR3 loop reads CASSLVAGGSNEQFF. The CDR3 nucleotides are TGTGCCAGCAGCTTAGTAGCGGGGGGAAGTAATGAGCAGTTCTTC.

This clonotype has at least ten counts. This chain uses TRBV20-1 with TRBJ2-1, with D possibly being TRBD1 (6 bases). The length of the CDR3 is 15 residues. Trimming removed 3 bases at V and 5 bases at J, with 17 bases between. Germline V CDR1 and CDR2: DFQATT, SNEGSKA (reference sequence). CDR3 in amino acids: CSASRPGAGDNEQFF. In DNA, the CDR3 is TGCAGTGCTAGCCGTCCAGGGGCCGGTGACAATGAGCAGTTCTTC.

This chain links TRBV28 with TRBJ1-1, with D possibly matching TRBD1 (6 bases). The V end lost 10 bases, the J end lost 8 bases, and 20 bases lay between the germline ends. The CDR3 totals 13 residues. From germline, CDR1 is MDHEN and CDR2 SYDVKM. The DNA of the CDR3 is TGTGCCACCCAACCCACAGGGAATGTGGAAGCTTTCTTT. It encodes CATQPTGNVEAFF. Based on the CDR3 plus reference TRBV28 and TRBJ1-1, the full variable domain is DVKVTQSSRYLVKRTGEKVFLECVQDMDHENMFWYRQDPGLGLRLIYFSYDVKMKEKGDIPEGYSVSREKKERFSLILESASTNQTSMYLCATQPTGNVEAFFGQGTRLTVV.

This clonotype came up a few times. The rearrangement joins TRBV20-1 to TRBJ2-7; 11 bases are shared with TRBD1. CDR1 and CDR2 from the germline V gene are DFQATT and SNEGSKA (reference sequence). V lost 0 bases and J lost 5; bases outside the gene matches: 9. The CDR3 length is 16 residues. DNA of the CDR3: TGCAGTGCTAGAGATCATGGGACAGGGGGTATCAACGAGCAGTACTTC. Translated, it gives CSARDHGTGGINEQYF.

In this sample, this clonotype turned up a few times. As DNA, the CDR3 is TGTGCCAGCAGCTTGGGGGGTTCCCCCTACAATGAGCAGTTCTTC. This sequence encodes CASSLGGSPYNEQFF. V usage is TRBV5-6 and J usage is TRBJ2-1; D not certain. There are 15 residues in the CDR3. CDR1 and CDR2 (germline): SGHDT, YYEEEE. V lost 0 bases and J 2 bases, leaving 9 bases between the germline ends.

The rearrangement joins TRBV20-1 to TRBJ2-1; 7 bases align to TRBD2. The V gene's germline CDR1 is DFQATT and CDR2 SNEGSKA (reference sequence). CDR3 size: 17 residues. Trimming cost V 0 bases and J 3 bases; bases outside gene matches: 11. The CDR3 loop reads CSARDRFGGRDYNEQFF. In DNA form, the CDR3 reads TGCAGTGCTAGAGATCGGTTTGGGGGGAGGGACTACAATGAGCAGTTCTTC.

The chain recombines TRBV2 with TRBJ2-3; the match to TRBD2 covers 9 bases. The ends lost 5 bases at V and 6 bases at J; junction bases unmatched: 9. The CDR3 covers 15 residues. In germline, CDR1 is SNHLY, CDR2 FYNNEI. CDR3 in DNA: TGTGCCAGCAGTCGGCTAGCGGGACCCGGGGATACGCAGTATTTT. Residues: CASSRLAGPGDTQYF. The complete variable domain, with remaining parts taken from reference TRBV2 and TRBJ2-3, reads EPEVTQTPSHQVTQMGQEVILRCVPISNHLYFYWYRQILGQKVEFLVSFYNNEISEKSEIFDDQFSVERPDGSNFTLKIRSTKLEDSAMYFCASSRLAGPGDTQYFGPGTRLTVL.

This chain links TRBV7-9 with TRBJ1-1; D is perhaps TRBD1 (6 bases). The length of the CDR3 is 12 residues. Germline values: CDR1 SEHNR, CDR2 FQNEAQ (reference sequence). V was cut by 1 base and J by 6 bases, with 6 bases left in between. The CDR3 spells CASSLEGAEAFF. The CDR3 DNA is TGTGCCAGCAGCTTAGAGGGGGCTGAAGCTTTCTTT.